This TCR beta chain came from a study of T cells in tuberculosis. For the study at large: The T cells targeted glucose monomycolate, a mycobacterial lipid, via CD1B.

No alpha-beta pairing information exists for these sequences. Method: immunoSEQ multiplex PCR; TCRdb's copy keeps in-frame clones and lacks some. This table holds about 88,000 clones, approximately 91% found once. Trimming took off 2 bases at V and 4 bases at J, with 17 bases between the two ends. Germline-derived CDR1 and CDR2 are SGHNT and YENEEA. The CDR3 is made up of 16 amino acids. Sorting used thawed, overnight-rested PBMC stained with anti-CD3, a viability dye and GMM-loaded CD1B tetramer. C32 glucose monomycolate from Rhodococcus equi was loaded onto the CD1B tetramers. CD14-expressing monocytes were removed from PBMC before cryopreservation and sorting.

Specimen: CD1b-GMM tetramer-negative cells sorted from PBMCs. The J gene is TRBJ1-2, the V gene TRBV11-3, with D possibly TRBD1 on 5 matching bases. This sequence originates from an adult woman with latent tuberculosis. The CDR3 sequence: CASSLPQRGSGYGYTF. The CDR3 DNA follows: TGTGCCAGCAGCTTACCCCAAAGGGGCAGTGGCTATGGCTACACCTTC.